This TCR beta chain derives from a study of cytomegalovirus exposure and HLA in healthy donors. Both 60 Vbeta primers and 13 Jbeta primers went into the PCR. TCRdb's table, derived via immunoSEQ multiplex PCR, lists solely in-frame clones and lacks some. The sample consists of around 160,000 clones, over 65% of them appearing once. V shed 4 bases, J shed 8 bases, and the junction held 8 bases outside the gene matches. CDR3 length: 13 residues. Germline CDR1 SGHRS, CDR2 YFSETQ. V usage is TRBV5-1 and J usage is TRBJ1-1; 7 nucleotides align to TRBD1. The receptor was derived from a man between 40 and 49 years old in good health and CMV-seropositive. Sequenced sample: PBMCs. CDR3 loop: CASSPGQLAEAFF. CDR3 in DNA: TGCGCCAGCAGCCCGGGACAGTTAGCCGAAGCTTTCTTT.